This entry lists 24 T cell receptor beta chains sequenced from one sample in a study of cytomegalovirus exposure and HLA in healthy donors. 13 Jbeta primers and 60 Vbeta primers were used for the PCR. Profiled with immunoSEQ multiplex PCR; TCRdb holds only in-frame clones, not every one. The sample has 80,000 to 95,000 clones, approximately 71% seen once. Material: PBMCs. These TCRs come from a woman between 18 and 29 years old in good health and CMV-seropositive.

This sequence joins TRBV7-3 and TRBJ2-3, with TRBD1 matching 7 bases. The CDR3 runs 16 residues. Germline assignment: CDR1 SGHTA and CDR2 FQGTGA. The V gene end was trimmed by 5 bases and the J gene end by 0 bases; junction bases not matched to a gene: 8. CDR3 sequence (DNA): TGTGCCAGCAGCCGAGAAACAGGGGCGAGCACAGATACGCAGTATTTT. It codes for CASSRETGASTDTQYF.

The chain has TRBV7-2 and TRBJ2-7; 13 nucleotides align to TRBD2. This CDR3 is 17 amino acids long. CDR1 is SGHTA, CDR2 FQGNSA, per germline. V dropped 5 bases and J dropped 2; count of bases not matched to a gene: 9. The CDR3 bases are TGTGCCAGCAGCCCCCCACCGGGACTAGCGGGACCCTACGAGCAGTACTTC. This sequence encodes CASSPPPGLAGPYEQYF.

The chain is built from TRBV4-2 and TRBJ2-7; 7 bases match TRBD2. V shed 2 bases, J shed 0 bases, and the junction held 10 bases outside the gene matches. Germline V gene sequence: CDR1 LGHNA, CDR2 YNFKEQ. The CDR3 loop spans 17 amino acids. In DNA form, the CDR3 reads TGTGCCAGCAGCCAACCCCCGGCGGGAGTGGGCTCCTACGAGCAGTACTTC. Translation gives CASSQPPAGVGSYEQYF.

The chain's CDR3 is CASTPEGAYGYTF. CDR3 coding DNA: TGTGCCAGCACCCCAGAGGGGGCGTACGGCTACACCTTC. The V gene is TRBV16, the J gene TRBJ1-2, with 7 bases identical to TRBD1. CDR1 is KGHSY and CDR2 is FQNENV in the germline V gene. The CDR3 has 13 amino acids. V trimming: 7 bases; J trimming: 8 bases; junction bases outside the gene matches: 10.

This chain uses TRBV11-2 with TRBJ2-5; D is perhaps TRBD2 (5 bases). The J call may be mistaken, given a closer DNA end match to TRBJ2-7. Germline assignment: CDR1 SGHAT and CDR2 FQNNGV. The CDR3 extends over 14 amino acids. In nucleotides, the CDR3 is TGTGCCAGCAGCCCAGTAGCGATGACCTACGAGCAGTACTTC. Its translation: CASSPVAMTYEQYF.

This chain joins TRBV5-1 and TRBJ2-4; 7 bases match TRBD2. Germline lookup yields CDR1 SGHRS and CDR2 YFSETQ. The junction had 7 bases not matched to a gene; V was cut back by 4 bases and J by 0 bases. CDR3 length: 16 amino acids. CDR3 region: CASSPGGNLAKNIQYF. The CDR3 bases are TGCGCCAGCAGCCCGGGGGGAAACCTAGCCAAAAACATTCAGTACTTC. Combining the CDR3 with reference TRBV5-1 and TRBJ2-4 gives the whole variable domain KAGVTQTPRYLIKTRGQQVTLSCSPISGHRSVSWYQQTPGQGLQFLFEYFSETQRNKGNFPGRFSGRQFSNSRSEMNVSTLELGDSALYLCASSPGGNLAKNIQYFGAGTRLSVL.

The gene calls are TRBV15 and TRBJ2-1; no clear D. The CDR3 covers 15 residues. V gave up 6 bases and J gave up 2 bases, with 14 bases separating them. Germline values: CDR1 LNHNV, CDR2 YYDKDF (reference sequence). For the CDR3, the DNA is TGTGCCACCAGAAGCCCGTCTAGTCCCTACAATGAGCAGTTCTTC. Its translation is CATRSPSSPYNEQFF.

V gene TRBV9 combines with J gene TRBJ2-3; TRBD2 matches 9 bases. Trimming removed 4 bases from V and 4 bases from J; junction bases left unmatched: 16. CDR1 is SGDLS and CDR2 is YYNGEE in the germline V gene. The CDR3 length is 18 residues. In DNA form, the CDR3 reads TGTGCCAGCAGCCCCTCCATCGGGGGGGGACTAGCATCAGATACGCAGTATTTT. This translates into CASSPSIGGGLASDTQYF.

The rearrangement links TRBV19 to TRBJ2-7; D is unresolved. CDR1 and CDR2 from the germline V gene are LNHDA and SQIVND (reference sequence). This CDR3 has 11 amino acids. Trimming removed 3 bases from V and 6 bases from J, with 6 bases in between. The CDR3 nucleotides read TGTGCCAGTAGTATGTACGGCGAGCAGTACTTC. It encodes CASSMYGEQYF.

DNA for the CDR3: TGTGCCAGCAGCTTGGCCTTGGGCTTCCTACGAGCAGTACTTAACGAGCAGTACTTC. It is translated as CASSLALGFLRAVLNEQYF. The chain recombines TRBV5-4 with TRBJ2-7; D remains ambiguous. CDR3 length: 19 residues. The V gene's germline CDR1 is SGHNT and CDR2 YYREEE (reference sequence). V was trimmed by 0 bases and J by 5 bases, leaving 27 bases between them.

The chain couples TRBV5-1 to TRBJ2-3, with D perhaps TRBD1 (6 bases). Germline V gene lookup returns CDR1 SGHRS and CDR2 YFSETQ. CDR3 size: 16 residues. V lost 0 bases and J lost 0, with 11 bases in between. The CDR3 is CASSLEGVTSTDTQYF. The DNA for the CDR3 is TGCGCCAGCAGCTTGGAGGGGGTTACTAGCACAGATACGCAGTATTTT.

V gene TRBV13 combines with J gene TRBJ2-2, with TRBD2 identical over 9 bases. Germline V CDR1 and CDR2: PRHDT, FYEKMQ (reference sequence). The trim removed 4 bases at V and 6 bases at J, leaving 9 bases unmatched. CDR3 length equals 16 residues. The CDR3 sequence is CASSSPLTSGSGELFF. In nucleotides, the CDR3 is TGTGCCAGCAGCTCCCCCTTGACTAGCGGTTCCGGGGAGCTGTTTTTT.

This clone was detected a few times. V gene TRBV7-2 combines with J gene TRBJ2-1; TRBD2 aligns across 11 bases. V trimming: 1 base; J trimming: 9 bases; junction bases outside the gene matches: 5. CDR1 and CDR2 (germline): SGHTA, FQGNSA. The CDR3 covers 15 residues. The CDR3 protein is CASSLVAGGRSEQFF. DNA of the CDR3: TGTGCCAGCAGCTTAGTAGCGGGAGGGAGGAGTGAGCAGTTCTTC.

V gene TRBV4-1 combines with J gene TRBJ1-3; D might be TRBD1 (5 bases). The germline V gene has CDR1 MGHRA and CDR2 YSYEKL. Trimming pared 4 bases from V and 7 bases from J, leaving 14 bases between. This CDR3 has 14 amino acids. CDR3 sequence (DNA): TGCGCCAGCAGCCTTTCGGGGGTAATTAACACCATATATTTT. Residues: CASSLSGVINTIYF.

This chain uses TRBV5-8 with TRBJ2-1, with TRBD2 matching over 7 bases. The V gene end was trimmed by 0 bases and the J gene end by 2 bases; junction bases not matched to a gene: 2. The CDR3 length is 15 residues. From germline, CDR1 is SGHTS and CDR2 YDEGEE. Here the CDR3 reads CASSLGGSPYNEQFF. In nucleotides, the CDR3 is TGTGCCAGCAGCTTGGGCGGGAGCCCCTACAATGAGCAGTTCTTC.

The V call is TRBV6-1, the J call TRBJ2-5, with a possible D match to TRBD2 (6 bases). Trimming cost V 3 bases and J 4 bases, with 15 bases left between them. From germline, CDR1 is MNHNS and CDR2 SASEGT. The CDR3 is made up of 15 amino acids. In DNA form, the CDR3 reads TGTGCCAGCAGTGAGACCCTAGCGACTAGAGAGACCCAGTACTTC. Translated, it gives CASSETLATRETQYF.

The rearrangement links TRBV5-1 to TRBJ1-3, with D possibly being TRBD1 (6 bases). Trimming removed 1 base at V and 0 bases at J, with 11 bases between. The germline V gene has CDR1 SGHRS and CDR2 YFSETQ. This CDR3 comprises 16 residues. The CDR3 here is CASSLNPTGSGNTIYF. Written as DNA, the CDR3 is TGCGCCAGCAGCTTGAACCCGACAGGCTCTGGAAACACCATATATTTT. Full variable domain (missing parts from reference TRBV5-1 and TRBJ1-3): KAGVTQTPRYLIKTRGQQVTLSCSPISGHRSVSWYQQTPGQGLQFLFEYFSETQRNKGNFPGRFSGRQFSNSRSEMNVSTLELGDSALYLCASSLNPTGSGNTIYFGEGSWLTVV.

The chain employs TRBV7-9 and TRBJ1-4; D may be TRBD1 (5 bases). Germline V CDR1 and CDR2: SEHNR, FQNEAQ (reference sequence). Trimming cost V 5 bases and J 7 bases, with 17 bases left between them. The CDR3 has 15 amino acids. CDR3 bases: TGTGCCAGCAGCCAGCAACCGGGACTCAGTGAAAAACTGTTTTTT. Encoded protein: CASSQQPGLSEKLFF.

This chain links TRBV6-6 with TRBJ2-3, with a weak D call TRBD1 (6 bases). The CDR3 consists of 15 residues. Trimming took 2 bases from V and 1 from J, leaving 10 bases between them. Germline V lookup: CDR1 MNHNY, CDR2 SVGAGI (reference sequence). CDR3: CASSYQGQRTDTQYF. The CDR3 nucleotides read TGTGCCAGCAGTTACCAAGGACAGCGCACAGATACGCAGTATTTT.

In this sample, this clone turned up a few times. The genes are TRBV6-5 and TRBJ1-5, with 7 bases identical to TRBD1. V lost 6 bases and J lost 4; bases outside the gene matches: 6. CDR3 length: 14 residues. Looked up from germline, CDR1 is MNHEY and CDR2 is SVGAGI. The CDR3 reads CASRGTAENQPQHF. CDR3 sequence (DNA): TGTGCCAGCAGGGGGACAGCGGAAAATCAGCCCCAGCATTTT.

The V gene is TRBV2, the J gene TRBJ2-4, with 7 bases aligning to TRBD1. The V gene's germline CDR1 is SNHLY and CDR2 FYNNEI. Trimming at V came to 6 bases and at J to 8 bases, leaving 13 bases not matched to a gene. The CDR3 spans 15 residues. The chain's CDR3 is CASRLSGQISDIQYF. DNA of the CDR3: TGTGCCAGCAGACTCTCGGGACAGATTTCGGACATTCAGTACTTC.

This chain's CDR3 is CASSQGFRTGQLTEAFF. CDR3 nucleotide sequence: TGCGCCAGCAGCCAAGGGTTTAGGACAGGGCAACTTACTGAAGCTTTCTTT. J is TRBJ1-1 and V is TRBV4-3; TRBD1 agrees at 8 bases. J was trimmed by 5 bases and V by 1 base; bases with no gene match: 12. Germline V gene data show CDR1 as LGHNA and CDR2 as YSLEER. The CDR3 extends over 17 amino acids.

The chain carries TRBV7-8 and TRBJ1-4, with TRBD1 as a possible D gene (5 bases). This CDR3 region has 16 residues. Germline CDR1 reads SGHVS; CDR2 reads FQNEAQ. With 0 bases removed from V and 1 base from J, the gap between germline ends came to 9 bases. The CDR3 sequence is CASSLAQGRTNEKLFF. CDR3 nucleotides: TGTGCCAGCAGCTTAGCGCAGGGTCGAACTAATGAAAAACTGTTTTTT.

This clone was seen a few times. The CDR3 region is CASSPRRDSPQHF. Here the CDR3 DNA reads TGTGCCAGCAGCCCCCGCCGGGACTCGCCCCAGCATTTT. This chain joins TRBV5-8 and TRBJ1-5, with D possibly TRBD1 on 5 matching bases. Trimming removed 4 bases at V and 9 bases at J, with 14 bases between. Germline assignment: CDR1 SGHTS and CDR2 YDEGEE. The CDR3 is 13 amino acids. Full variable domain (rest looked up from reference TRBV5-8 and TRBJ1-5): EAGVTQSPTHLIKTRGQQATLRCSPISGHTSVYWYQQALGLGLQFLLWYDEGEERNRGNFPPRFSGRQFPNYSSELNVNALELEDSALYLCASSPRRDSPQHFGDGTRLSIL.